This T cell receptor beta chain derives from a study of shared clonotypes between healthy human individuals. Study-level background: The cohort had a couple of women and a few men, ages 18 to 49.

Study-wide results and caveats: Approximately 4.5% was the fraction of naive CD4 clonotypes found shared across several donors.

Repertoires were generated with immunoSEQ multiplex PCR, while TCRdb's copy carries only in-frame clones and drops some. The profile shows hundreds of thousands of clones, 85% to 95% of them singletons. The CDR3 is 13 residues long. V was shortened by 5 bases and J by 2 bases, with 10 bases between the two germline ends. The germline V gene encodes CDR1 SGHTA and CDR2 FQGNSA. Naive CD8 cells lacked CD45RO and underwent positive selection for CCR7, leaving out terminally differentiated effector memory CD45RA+ cells. Within Nashville, Tennessee resided all donors, each a Caucasian adult. For this clone: Its antigen is not known.

The sequence was obtained from a woman in her twenties or thirties in good health. The sample was naive CD8+ T cells sorted from blood. V gene TRBV7-2 combines with J gene TRBJ2-7, with D maybe TRBD1 (5 bases). The DNA for the CDR3 is TGTGCCAGCAGCGACGACAGTACCTACGAGCAGTACTTC. This translates into CASSDDSTYEQYF.